This TCR beta chain derives from a study of blood T cell repertoires in COVID-19 (dated by TCRdb to 2020 to 2021). Looking at the study overall: Samples covering the acute and convalescent phases of COVID-19 were provided by collaborators in the United States, Italy and Spain. Where available, HLA class I and class II types were obtained from metadata supplied by the sample provider rather than from assay-based typing. Deeply sampled blood TCRbeta repertoires from subjects exposed to, actively infected with, or recovered from COVID-19 were included in the dataset. A freely available public database, intended as a resource for researchers studying the immune response to SARS-CoV-2, is where the repertoires were released. Samples were obtained from the ongoing ImmuneRACE study (first 160 participants) and from about 1,300 subjects provided by 6 global collaborators. The material from the prospective study consisted of cDNA or gDNA derived from T cells, B-cell-depleted T cells, or PBMCs. Sample metadata almost always included a de-identified subject ID, COVID-19 status, age in years and sex. The research as a whole found: Clinical and demographic metadata were provided uncurated, with the amount varying by source and participant.

Details on this clone: No antigen is known for it. The input lacks base qualities; no much larger clone sits a single base away.

Unmatched junction bases come to 9, with V trimmed by 3 bases and J by 8 bases. CDR1 and CDR2 were assigned from the germline V gene (reference sequence) as LGHDT and YNNKEL. CDR3 length: 14 amino acids, cysteine to phenylalanine. The sequence is cut down to CDR3 DNA, 42 bases in frame from base 1. The collaborating institutions used their own protocols to collect whole blood in K2EDTA tubes. For TCRbeta analysis, collaborator samples were shipped as frozen whole blood, as isolated PBMCs, or as DNA extracted from either sample type. TCRbeta CDR3 regions were amplified from genomic DNA using the immunoSEQ Assay, a bias-controlled multiplex PCR. The paper's data handling went like this. The number of nucleated cells in each sample was estimated by amplification of reference gene primers within the assay. To quantify the absolute abundance of each unique TCRbeta CDR3 rearrangement, sequence reads were collapsed and filtered. For each sample, productive Simpson clonality was calculated by taking the square root of Simpson's diversity index across productive rearrangements. TCRdb took this table from immuneACCESS and kept in-frame rearrangements with V and J called. Such tables lack part of the clones; where checked against another copy, unresolved V genes explain under half of the gap, and the rest is unexplained. From that table come the V and J calls and clone size; the DNA was used to work out D and trimming. Here the sample has a few hundred thousand clones; about 79% occur a single time. Of the sample, around 8.9% is held by the ten largest clones.

Input material: peripheral blood. This TCR came from a man older than 75 with acute or convalescent COVID-19. The receptor chain draws on TRBV3-1 (or the pseudogene TRBV3-2) and TRBJ1-2; the central 7 bases match TRBD1. DNA sequence: TGTGCCAGCAGCCATCGGACAGGAAGGGGAGGCTACACCTTC. Protein translation: CASSHRTGRGGYTF.